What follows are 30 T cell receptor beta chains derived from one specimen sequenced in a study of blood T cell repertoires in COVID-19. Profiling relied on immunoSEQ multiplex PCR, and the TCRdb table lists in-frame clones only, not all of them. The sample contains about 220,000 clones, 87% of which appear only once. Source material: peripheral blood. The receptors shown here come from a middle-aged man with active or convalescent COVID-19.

The CDR3 sequence is CATKILAGGPYEQYF. The CDR3, as DNA: TGCGCCACCAAAATTCTAGCGGGGGGGCCCTACGAGCAGTACTTC. This chain joins TRBV5-1 and TRBJ2-7; 12 bases match TRBD2. Germline V gene data show CDR1 as SGHRS and CDR2 as YFSETQ. V dropped 9 bases and J dropped 2; count of bases not matched to a gene: 9. The CDR3 contains 15 residues. Full variable domain (remainder filled in from reference TRBV5-1 and TRBJ2-7): KAGVTQTPRYLIKTRGQQVTLSCSPISGHRSVSWYQQTPGQGLQFLFEYFSETQRNKGNFPGRFSGRQFSNSRSEMNVSTLELGDSALYLCATKILAGGPYEQYFGPGTRLTVT.

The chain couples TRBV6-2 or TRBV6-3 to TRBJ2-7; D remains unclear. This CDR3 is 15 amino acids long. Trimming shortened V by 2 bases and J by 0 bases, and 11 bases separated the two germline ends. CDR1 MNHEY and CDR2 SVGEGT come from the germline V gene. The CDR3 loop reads CASSYTGLYSYEQYF. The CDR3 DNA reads TGTGCCAGCAGTTACACGGGTCTATACTCCTACGAGCAGTACTTC.

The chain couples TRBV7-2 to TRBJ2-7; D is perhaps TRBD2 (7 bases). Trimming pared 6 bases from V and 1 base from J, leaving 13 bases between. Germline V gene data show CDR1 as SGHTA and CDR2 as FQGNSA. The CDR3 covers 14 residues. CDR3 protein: CASRKGGPSYEQYF. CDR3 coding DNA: TGTGCCAGCAGGAAGGGGGGGCCGTCCTACGAGCAGTACTTC.

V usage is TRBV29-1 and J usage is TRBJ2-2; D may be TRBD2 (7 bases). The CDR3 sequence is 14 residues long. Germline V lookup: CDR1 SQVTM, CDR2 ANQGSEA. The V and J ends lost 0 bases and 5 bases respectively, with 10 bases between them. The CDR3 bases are TGCAGCGTTGAAGATAGGGGGGGAACCGGGGAGCTGTTTTTT. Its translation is CSVEDRGGTGELFF.

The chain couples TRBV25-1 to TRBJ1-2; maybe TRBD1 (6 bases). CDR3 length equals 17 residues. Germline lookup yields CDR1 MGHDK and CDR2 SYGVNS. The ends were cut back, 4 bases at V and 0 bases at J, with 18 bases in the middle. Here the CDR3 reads CASSARDTGPANYGYTF. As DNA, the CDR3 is TGTGCCAGCAGTGCCCGGGACACCGGACCAGCTAACTATGGCTACACCTTC.

CDR3 bases: TGTGCCAGCAGCCAAGGATACAGGGTTAGCAATCAGCCCCAGCATTTT. Protein product: CASSQGYRVSNQPQHF. The chain joins TRBV3-1 (or the pseudogene TRBV3-2) to TRBJ1-5; a weak D match, TRBD1 (6 bases). V lost 1 base and J 0 bases, leaving 10 bases between the germline ends. Germline lookup yields CDR1 LGHDT and CDR2 YNNKEL (reference sequence). The CDR3 has 16 residues.

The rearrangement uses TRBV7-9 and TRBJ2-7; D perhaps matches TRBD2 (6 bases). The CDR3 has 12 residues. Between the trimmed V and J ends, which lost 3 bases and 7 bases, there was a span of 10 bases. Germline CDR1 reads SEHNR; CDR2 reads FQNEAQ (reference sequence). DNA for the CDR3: TGTGCCAGCAGCTTCACCGCGGGAGAGCAGTACTTC. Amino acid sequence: CASSFTAGEQYF.

CDR3 sequence (DNA): TGTGCCAGCAGCTTCGGACAGGGGATCTTAGAAAAACTGTTTTTT. Residues: CASSFGQGILEKLFF. This sequence joins TRBV11-2 and TRBJ1-4; 9 bases match TRBD1. This CDR3 is 15 amino acids long. V dropped 3 bases and J dropped 8; count of bases not matched to a gene: 7. Germline CDR1 reads SGHAT; CDR2 reads FQNNGV.

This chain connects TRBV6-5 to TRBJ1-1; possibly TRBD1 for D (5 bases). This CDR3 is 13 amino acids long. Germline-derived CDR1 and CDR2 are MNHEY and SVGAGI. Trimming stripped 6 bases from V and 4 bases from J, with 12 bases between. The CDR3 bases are TGTGCCAGCAGCCCCCAGGGAGGCACTGAAGCTTTCTTT. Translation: CASSPQGGTEAFF.

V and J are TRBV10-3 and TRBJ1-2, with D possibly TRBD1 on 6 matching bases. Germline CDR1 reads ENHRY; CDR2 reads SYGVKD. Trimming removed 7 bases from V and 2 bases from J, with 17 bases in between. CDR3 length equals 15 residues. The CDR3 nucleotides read TGTGCCATCACCTCAGGATCTACAGGGAACTATGGCTACACCTTC. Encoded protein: CAITSGSTGNYGYTF.

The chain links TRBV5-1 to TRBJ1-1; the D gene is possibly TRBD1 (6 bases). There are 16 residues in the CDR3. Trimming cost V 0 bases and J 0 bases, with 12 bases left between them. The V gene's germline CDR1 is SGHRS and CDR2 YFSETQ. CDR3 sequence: CASSLAQGGMNTEAFF. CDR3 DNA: TGCGCCAGCAGCTTGGCACAGGGAGGGATGAACACTGAAGCTTTCTTT.

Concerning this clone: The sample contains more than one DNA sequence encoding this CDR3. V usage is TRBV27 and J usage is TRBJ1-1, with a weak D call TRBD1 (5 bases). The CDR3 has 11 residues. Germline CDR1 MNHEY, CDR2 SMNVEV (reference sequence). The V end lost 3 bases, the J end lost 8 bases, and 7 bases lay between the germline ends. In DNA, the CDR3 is TGTGCCAGCAGTTTGGGGCAGGAAGCTTTCTTT. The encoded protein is CASSLGQEAFF.

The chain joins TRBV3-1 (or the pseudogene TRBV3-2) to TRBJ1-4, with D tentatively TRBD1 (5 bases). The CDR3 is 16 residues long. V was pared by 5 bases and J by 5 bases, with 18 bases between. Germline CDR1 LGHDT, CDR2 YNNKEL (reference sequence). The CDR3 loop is CASSYLRGGWNEKLFF. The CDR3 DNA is TGTGCCAGCAGCTACCTCCGGGGGGGTTGGAATGAAAAACTGTTTTTT.

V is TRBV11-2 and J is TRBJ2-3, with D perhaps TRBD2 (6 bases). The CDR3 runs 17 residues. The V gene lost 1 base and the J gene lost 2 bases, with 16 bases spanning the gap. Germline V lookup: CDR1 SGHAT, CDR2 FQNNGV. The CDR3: CASSLGLATSYTDTQYF. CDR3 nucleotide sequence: TGTGCCAGCAGCTTAGGTCTAGCGACATCTTACACAGATACGCAGTATTTT.

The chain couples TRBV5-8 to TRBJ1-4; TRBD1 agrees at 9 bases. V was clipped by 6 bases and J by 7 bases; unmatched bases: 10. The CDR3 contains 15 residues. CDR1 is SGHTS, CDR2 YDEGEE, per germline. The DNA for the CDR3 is TGTGCCAGCACCTACTGGTCGACAGGGGGTGAAAAACTGTTTTTT. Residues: CASTYWSTGGEKLFF.

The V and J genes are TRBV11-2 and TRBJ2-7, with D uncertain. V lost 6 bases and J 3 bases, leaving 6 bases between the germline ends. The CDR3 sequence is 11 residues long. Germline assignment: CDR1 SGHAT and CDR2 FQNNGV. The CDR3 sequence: CASSTSYEQYF. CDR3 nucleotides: TGTGCCAGCAGTACGAGCTACGAGCAGTACTTC.

CDR3 region: CASSKVRPQRGEKLFF. In DNA form, the CDR3 reads TGTGCCAGCAGCAAAGTTCGGCCTCAACGGGGTGAAAAACTGTTTTTT. The genes are TRBV21-1 and TRBJ1-4. TRBV21-1 represents a pseudogene. The CDR3 runs to 16 residues.

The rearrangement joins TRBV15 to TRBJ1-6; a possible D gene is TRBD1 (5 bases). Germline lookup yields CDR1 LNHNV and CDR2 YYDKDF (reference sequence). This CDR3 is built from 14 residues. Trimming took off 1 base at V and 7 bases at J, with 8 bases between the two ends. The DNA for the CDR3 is TGTGCCACCAGCAGAGCCAGGGTCAATTCACCCCTCCACTTT. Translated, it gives CATSRARVNSPLHF.

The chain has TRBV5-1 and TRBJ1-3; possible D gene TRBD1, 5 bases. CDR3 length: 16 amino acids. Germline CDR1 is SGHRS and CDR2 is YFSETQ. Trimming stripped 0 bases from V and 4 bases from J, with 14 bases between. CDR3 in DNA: TGCGCCAGCAGCTTGGGAACGGGGGACGTGGGAAACACCATATATTTT. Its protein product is CASSLGTGDVGNTIYF.

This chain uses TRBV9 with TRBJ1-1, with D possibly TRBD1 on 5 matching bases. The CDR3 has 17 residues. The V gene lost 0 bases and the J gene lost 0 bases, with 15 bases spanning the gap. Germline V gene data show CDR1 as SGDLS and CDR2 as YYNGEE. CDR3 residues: CASSVEAGEGLNTEAFF. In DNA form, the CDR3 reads TGTGCCAGCAGCGTAGAAGCGGGGGAGGGGTTGAACACTGAAGCTTTCTTT.

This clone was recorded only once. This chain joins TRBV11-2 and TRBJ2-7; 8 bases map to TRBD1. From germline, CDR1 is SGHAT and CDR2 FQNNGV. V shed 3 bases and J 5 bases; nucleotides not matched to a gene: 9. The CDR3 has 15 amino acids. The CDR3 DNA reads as TGTGCCAGCAGCTTCAGGGGGCAGGGGAGGAACGAGCAGTACTTC. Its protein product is CASSFRGQGRNEQYF.

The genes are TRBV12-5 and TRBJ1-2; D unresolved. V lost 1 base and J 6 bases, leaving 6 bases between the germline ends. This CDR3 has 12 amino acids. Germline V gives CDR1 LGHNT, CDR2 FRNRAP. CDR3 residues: CASGLGAHGYTF. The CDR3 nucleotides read TGTGCTAGTGGTTTGGGGGCCCATGGCTACACCTTC. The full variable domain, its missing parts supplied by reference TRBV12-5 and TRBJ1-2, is DARVTQTPRHKVTEMGQEVTMRCQPILGHNTVFWYRQTMMQGLELLAYFRNRAPLDDSGMPKDRFSAEMPDATLATLKIQPSEPRDSAVYFCASGLGAHGYTFGSGTRLTVV.

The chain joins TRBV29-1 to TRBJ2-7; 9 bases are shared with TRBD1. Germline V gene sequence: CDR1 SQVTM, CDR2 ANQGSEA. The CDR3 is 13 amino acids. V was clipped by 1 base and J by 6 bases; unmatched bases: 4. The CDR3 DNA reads TGCAGCGTTGAAGTCGGGACAGGGAGCGAGCAGTACTTC. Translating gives CSVEVGTGSEQYF.

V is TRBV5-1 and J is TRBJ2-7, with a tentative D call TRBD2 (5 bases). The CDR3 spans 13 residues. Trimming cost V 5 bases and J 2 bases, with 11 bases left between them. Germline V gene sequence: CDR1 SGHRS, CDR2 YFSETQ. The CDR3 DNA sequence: TGCGCCAGCAGAGAGGGATCTACCTACGAGCAGTACTTC. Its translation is CASREGSTYEQYF.

The CDR3 loop reads CATSRVGAGANTGELFF. The CDR3 DNA reads as TGTGCCACCAGCAGGGTGGGGGCGGGGGCCAACACCGGGGAGCTGTTTTTT. The chain recombines TRBV15 with TRBJ2-2; TRBD2 is a possible D gene (7 bases). The V gene's germline CDR1 is LNHNV and CDR2 YYDKDF (reference sequence). The CDR3 consists of 17 residues. Trimming took 3 bases from V and 2 from J, leaving 16 bases between them.

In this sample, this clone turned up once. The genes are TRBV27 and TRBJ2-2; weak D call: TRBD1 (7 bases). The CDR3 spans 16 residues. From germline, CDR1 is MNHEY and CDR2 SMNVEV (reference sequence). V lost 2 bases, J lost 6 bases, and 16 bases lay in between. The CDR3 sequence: CASSLEAGQISGELFF. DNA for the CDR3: TGTGCCAGCAGTTTAGAGGCGGGACAGATCTCCGGGGAGCTGTTTTTT.

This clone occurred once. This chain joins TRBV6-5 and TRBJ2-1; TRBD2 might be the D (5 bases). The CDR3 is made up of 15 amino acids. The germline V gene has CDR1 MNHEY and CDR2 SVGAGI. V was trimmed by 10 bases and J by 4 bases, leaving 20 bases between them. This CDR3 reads CATSYPAEGYNEQFF. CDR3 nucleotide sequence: TGTGCCACCTCCTACCCAGCGGAAGGATACAATGAGCAGTTCTTC.

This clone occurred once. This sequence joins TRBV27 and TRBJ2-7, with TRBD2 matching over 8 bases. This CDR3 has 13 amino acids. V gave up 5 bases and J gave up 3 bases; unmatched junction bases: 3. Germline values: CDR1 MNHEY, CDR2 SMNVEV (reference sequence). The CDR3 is CASSKRENYEQYF. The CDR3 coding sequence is TGTGCCAGCAGTAAGCGGGAGAACTACGAGCAGTACTTC.

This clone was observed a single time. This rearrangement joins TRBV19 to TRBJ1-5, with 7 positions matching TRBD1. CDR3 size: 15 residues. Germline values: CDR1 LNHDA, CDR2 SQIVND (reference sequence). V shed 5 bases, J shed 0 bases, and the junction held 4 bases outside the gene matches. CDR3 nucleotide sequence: TGTGCCAGTAGTGGGGGACAGAATAGCAATCAGCCCCAGCATTTT. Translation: CASSGGQNSNQPQHF.

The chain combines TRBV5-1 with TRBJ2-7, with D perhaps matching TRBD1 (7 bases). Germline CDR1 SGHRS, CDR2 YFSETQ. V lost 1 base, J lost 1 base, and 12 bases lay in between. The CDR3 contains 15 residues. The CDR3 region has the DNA TGCGCCAGCAGCTTGTCGCGGGACAGTTCCTACGAGCAGTACTTC. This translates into CASSLSRDSSYEQYF.